Described below is a single T cell receptor (beta chain) sequence and its context. What it recognizes is unknown. This sample is drawn from a study of vaccination and CD4 T cells after COVID-19. Treatment indicated: approximately nine-day PBMC culture with coronavirus spike peptide pools or control peptides (ViraFEST assay). V trimming: 1 base; J trimming: 0 bases; junction bases outside the gene matches: 3. The CDR3 contains 16 residues. Germline V gives CDR1 SGHDT, CDR2 YYEEEE. The Oncomine TCR Beta short-read assay was applied to DNA of cultured CD4+ T cells. Each CDR3 protein gets one entry after TCRdb re-called the PCR reads with MiXCR. The sample holds 10,000 or so distinct CDR3 sequences; roughly 56% are singletons and the top ten take approximately 9.3%.

The chain couples TRBV5-6 to TRBJ2-2; the match to TRBD1 covers 7 bases. What was sequenced was CD4+ T cells from blood, cultured in vitro. The clonotype was recovered from a human donor who had recovered from COVID-19. CDR3 region: CASSLPGTANTGELFF. For the CDR3, the DNA is TGTGCCAGCAGCTTGCCAGGGACAGCGAACACCGGGGAGCTGTTTTTT.